These 2 T cell receptor beta chains originate from one sample sequenced in a study of blood T cell repertoires in COVID-19. Libraries were prepared by immunoSEQ multiplex PCR; TCRdb keeps only in-frame clonotypes and omits some of them. The data contain about 180,000 clones, roughly 82% of them singletons. The sequenced material came from PBMCs or T cells enriched from blood (not recorded which). The receptors were gathered from a woman aged 30 to 39 who had recovered from COVID-19.

This chain links TRBV6-4 with TRBJ2-1; D is unclear. Trimming pared 3 bases from V and 2 bases from J, leaving 11 bases between. Germline-derived CDR1 and CDR2 are MRHNA and SNTAGT. This CDR3 has 15 amino acids. The CDR3 DNA reads TGTGCCAGCAGTGAAGAGCAAACCCCCTACAATGAGCAGTTCTTC. Encoded protein: CASSEEQTPYNEQFF.

This chain joins TRBV28 and TRBJ1-5, with D unclear. In germline, CDR1 is MDHEN, CDR2 SYDVKM. Trimming took 5 bases from V and 6 from J, leaving 11 bases between them. This CDR3 comprises 13 residues. The CDR3 loop is CASSLLTGQPQHF. Written as DNA, the CDR3 is TGTGCCAGCAGTCTATTGACGGGTCAGCCCCAGCATTTT.